Listed here is a single T cell receptor (beta chain). This entry is derived from a study of blood T cell repertoires in COVID-19. Per the authors' pipeline: Quantification of nucleated cells was approximated via reference gene primer amplification. Profiled with immunoSEQ multiplex PCR; TCRdb holds only in-frame clones, not every one. For V, J and clone size, that table is used; D and trimming come from the DNA. Of 350,000 to 450,000 clones in the sample, roughly 90% were seen once. In the 2 weeks before study entry, exposed participants met a COVID-19 case, which was PCR-confirmed or clinician-diagnosed. V shed 3 bases, J shed 2 bases, and the junction held 12 bases outside the gene matches. Germline V lookup: CDR1 MDHEN, CDR2 SYDVKM. The CDR3 runs 20 residues.

The sample comprised PBMCs or T cells enriched from blood (not recorded which). The clonotype comes from a woman in her 40s who had been exposed to COVID-19. This chain uses TRBV28 with TRBJ2-3, with TRBD2 matching over 15 bases. The CDR3 DNA reads as TGTGCCAGCAGTTTCAGGGGACTAGCGGGAGGAGGGCTACACACAGATACGCAGTATTTT. Encoded protein: CASSFRGLAGGGLHTDTQYF.